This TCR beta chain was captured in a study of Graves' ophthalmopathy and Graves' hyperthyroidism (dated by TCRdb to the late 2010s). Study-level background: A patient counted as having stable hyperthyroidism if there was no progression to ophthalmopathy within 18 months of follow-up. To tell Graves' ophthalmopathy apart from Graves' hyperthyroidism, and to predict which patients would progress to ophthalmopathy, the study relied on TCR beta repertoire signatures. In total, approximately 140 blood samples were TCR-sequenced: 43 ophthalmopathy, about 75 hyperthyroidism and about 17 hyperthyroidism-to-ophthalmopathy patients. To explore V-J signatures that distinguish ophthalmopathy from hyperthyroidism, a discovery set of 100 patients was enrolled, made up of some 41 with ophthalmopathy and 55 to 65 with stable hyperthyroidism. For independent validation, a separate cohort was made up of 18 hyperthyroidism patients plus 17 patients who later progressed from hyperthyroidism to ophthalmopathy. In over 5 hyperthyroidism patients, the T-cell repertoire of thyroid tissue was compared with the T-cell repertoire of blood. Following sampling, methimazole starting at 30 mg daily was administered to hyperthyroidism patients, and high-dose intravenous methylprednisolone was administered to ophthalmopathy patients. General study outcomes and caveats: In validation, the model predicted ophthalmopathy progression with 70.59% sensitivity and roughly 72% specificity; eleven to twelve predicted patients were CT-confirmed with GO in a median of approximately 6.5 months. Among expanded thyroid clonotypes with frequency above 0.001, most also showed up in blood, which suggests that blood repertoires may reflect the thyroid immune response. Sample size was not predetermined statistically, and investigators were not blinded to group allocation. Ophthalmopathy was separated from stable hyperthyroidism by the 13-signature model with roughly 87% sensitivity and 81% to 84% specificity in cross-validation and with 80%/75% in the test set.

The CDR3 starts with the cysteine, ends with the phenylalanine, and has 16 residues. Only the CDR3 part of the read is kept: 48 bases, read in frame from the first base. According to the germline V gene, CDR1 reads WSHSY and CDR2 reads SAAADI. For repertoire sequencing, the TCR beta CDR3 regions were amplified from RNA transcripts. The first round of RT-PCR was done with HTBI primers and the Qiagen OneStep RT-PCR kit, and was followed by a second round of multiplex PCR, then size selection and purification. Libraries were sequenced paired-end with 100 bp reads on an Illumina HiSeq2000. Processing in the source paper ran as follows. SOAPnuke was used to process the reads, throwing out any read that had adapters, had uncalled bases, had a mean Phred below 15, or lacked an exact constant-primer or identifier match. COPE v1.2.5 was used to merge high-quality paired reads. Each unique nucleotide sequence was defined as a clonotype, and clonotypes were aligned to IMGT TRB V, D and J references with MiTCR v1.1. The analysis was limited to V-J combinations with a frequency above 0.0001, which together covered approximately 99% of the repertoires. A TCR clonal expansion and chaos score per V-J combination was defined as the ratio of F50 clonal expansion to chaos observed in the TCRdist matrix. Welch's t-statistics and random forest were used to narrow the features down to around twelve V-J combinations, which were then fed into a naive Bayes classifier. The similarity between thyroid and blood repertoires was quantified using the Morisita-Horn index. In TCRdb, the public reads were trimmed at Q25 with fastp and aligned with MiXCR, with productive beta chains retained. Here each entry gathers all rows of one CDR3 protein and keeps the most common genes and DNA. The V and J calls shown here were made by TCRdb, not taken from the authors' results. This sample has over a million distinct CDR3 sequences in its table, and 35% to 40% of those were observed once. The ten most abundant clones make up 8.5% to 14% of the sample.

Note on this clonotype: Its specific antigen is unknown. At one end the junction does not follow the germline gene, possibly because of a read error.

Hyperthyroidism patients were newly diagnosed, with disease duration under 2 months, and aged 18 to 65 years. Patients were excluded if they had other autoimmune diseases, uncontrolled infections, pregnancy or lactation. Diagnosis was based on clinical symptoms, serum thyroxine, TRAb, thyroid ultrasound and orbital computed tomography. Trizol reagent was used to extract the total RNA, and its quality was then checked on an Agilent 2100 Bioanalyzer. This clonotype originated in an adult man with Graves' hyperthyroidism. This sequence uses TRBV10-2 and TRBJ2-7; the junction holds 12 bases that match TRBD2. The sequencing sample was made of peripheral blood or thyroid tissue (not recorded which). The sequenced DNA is TGTGCCAGCAGTGGGGGAACTAGCGGGAGGAGGTACGAGCAGTACTTC. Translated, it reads CASSGGTSGRRYEQYF.